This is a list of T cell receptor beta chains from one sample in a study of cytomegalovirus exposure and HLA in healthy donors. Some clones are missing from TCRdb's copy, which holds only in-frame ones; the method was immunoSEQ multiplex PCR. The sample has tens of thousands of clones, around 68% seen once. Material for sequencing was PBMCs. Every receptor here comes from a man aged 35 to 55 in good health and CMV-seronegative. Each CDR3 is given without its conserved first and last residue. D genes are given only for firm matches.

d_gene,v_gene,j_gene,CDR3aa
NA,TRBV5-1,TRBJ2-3,ASSPSAGWGGVPDTQY
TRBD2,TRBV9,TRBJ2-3,ASSVYGGAADTQY
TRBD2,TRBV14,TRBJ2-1,ASSLSGGPQVEQF
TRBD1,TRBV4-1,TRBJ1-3,ASSQGSQGASGNTIY
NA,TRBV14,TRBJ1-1,ASRGGTANTEAF
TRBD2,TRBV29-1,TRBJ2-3,SVDRGGTDTQY
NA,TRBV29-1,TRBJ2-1,SAGVGSLSYNEQF
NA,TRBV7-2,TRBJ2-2,ASSLMSSRNTGELF
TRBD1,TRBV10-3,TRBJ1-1,AIRTDRVNTEAF
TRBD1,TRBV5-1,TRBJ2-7,ASSSWRQGRYEQY
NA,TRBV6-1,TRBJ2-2,ASRPGQNTGELF
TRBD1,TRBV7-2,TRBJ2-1,ASYRGQGPLSSYNEQF
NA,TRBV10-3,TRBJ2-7,AISESGQGWNEQY
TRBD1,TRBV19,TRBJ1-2,ASSTLYYGGGMRSYGYT
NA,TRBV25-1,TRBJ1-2,ASSEMDGGTRGYT
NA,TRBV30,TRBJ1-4,AWSVRLNEKLF
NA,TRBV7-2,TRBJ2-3,ASSLQGGGGTDTQY
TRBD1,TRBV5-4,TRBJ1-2,ASSSSGARGLGYT
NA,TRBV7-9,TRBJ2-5,ASSHGTDVGETQY
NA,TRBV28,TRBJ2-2,ASSTLWGHNTGELF
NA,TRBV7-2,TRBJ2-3,ASKGGADTQY
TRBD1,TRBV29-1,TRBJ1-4,SVEGTADNEKLF
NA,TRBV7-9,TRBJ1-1,ASSLSGMNTEAF
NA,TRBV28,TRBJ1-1,ASSLGQNTEAF
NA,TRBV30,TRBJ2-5,AWSRGKETQY
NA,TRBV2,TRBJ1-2,ASSEVRGAGGYT
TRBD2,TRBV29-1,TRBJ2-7,SVVGAGEYEQY
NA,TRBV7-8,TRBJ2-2,ASSLMGQNTGELF
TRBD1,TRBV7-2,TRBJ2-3,ASSLGQGTNTQY
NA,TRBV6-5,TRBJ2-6,ATRDSGANVLT
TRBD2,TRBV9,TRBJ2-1,ASSGGTSYEQF
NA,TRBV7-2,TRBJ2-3,ASSEQEIDTQY
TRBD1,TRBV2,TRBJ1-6,ASSGRTGRYNSPLH
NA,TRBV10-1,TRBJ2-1,ASPLAGSSYNEQF
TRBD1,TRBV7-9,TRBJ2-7,ASSTGVSALEEQY
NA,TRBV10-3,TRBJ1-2,AISDPGTNYGYT
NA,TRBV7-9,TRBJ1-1,ASSLSGNGAF
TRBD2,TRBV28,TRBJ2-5,ASSSTSGGLQETQY
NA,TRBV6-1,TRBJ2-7,ASSYARESYEQY
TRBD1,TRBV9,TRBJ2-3,ASSAGPGQGTDTQY
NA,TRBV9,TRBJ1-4,ASSSLTGRGEKLF
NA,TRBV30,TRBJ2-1,AFLVGRGQF
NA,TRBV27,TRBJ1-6,ASSITGLGSPLH
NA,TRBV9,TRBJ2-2,ASSPSGVDTGELF
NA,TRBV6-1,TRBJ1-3,ASTGSSGNTIY
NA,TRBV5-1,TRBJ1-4,ASKPQGSNEKLF
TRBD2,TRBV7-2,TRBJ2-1,ASSLVGGGAREQF
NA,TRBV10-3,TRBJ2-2,ATLTNMELF
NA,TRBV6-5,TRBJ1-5,ASSYGPNQPQH
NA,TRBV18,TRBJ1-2,ASSGGDGSYGYT